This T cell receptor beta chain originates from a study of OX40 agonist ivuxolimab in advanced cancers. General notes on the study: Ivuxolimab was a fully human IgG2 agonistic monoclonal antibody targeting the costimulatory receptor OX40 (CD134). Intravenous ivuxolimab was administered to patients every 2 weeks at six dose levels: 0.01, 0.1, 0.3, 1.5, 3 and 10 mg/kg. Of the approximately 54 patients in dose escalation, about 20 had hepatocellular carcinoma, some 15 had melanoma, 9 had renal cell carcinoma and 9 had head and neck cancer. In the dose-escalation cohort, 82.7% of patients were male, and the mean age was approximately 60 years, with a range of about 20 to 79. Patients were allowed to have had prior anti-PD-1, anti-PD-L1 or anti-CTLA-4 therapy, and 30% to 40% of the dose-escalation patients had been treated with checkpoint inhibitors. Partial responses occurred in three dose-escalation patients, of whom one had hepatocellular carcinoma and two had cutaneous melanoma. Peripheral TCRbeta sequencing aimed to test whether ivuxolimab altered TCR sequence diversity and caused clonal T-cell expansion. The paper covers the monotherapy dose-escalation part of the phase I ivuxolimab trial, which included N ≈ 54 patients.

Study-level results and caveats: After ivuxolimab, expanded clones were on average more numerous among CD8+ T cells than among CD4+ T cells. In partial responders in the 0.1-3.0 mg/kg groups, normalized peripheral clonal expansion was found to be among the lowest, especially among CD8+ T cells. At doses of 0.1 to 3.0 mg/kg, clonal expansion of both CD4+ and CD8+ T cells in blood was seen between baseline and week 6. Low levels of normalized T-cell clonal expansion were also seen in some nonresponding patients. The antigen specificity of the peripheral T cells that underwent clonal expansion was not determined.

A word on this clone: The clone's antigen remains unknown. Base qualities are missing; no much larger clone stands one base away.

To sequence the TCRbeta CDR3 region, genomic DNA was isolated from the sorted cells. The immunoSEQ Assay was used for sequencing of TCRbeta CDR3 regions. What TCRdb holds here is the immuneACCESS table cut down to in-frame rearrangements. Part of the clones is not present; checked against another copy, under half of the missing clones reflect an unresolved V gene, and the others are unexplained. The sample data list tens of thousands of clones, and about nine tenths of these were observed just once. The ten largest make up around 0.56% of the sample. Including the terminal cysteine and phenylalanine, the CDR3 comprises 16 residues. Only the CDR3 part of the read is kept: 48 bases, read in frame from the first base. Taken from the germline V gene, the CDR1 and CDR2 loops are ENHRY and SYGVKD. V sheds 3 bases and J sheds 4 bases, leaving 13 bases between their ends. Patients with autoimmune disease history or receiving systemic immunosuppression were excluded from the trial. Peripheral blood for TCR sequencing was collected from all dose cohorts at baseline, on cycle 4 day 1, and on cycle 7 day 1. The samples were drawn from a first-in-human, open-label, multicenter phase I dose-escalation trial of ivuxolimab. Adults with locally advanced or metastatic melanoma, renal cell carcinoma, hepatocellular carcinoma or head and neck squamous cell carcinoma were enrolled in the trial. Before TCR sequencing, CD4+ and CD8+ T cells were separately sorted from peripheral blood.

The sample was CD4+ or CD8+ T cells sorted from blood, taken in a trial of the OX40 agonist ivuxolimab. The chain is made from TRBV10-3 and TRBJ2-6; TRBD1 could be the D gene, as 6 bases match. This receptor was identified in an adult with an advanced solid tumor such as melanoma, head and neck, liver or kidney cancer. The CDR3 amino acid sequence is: CAISDLQGSGANVLTF. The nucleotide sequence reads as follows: TGTGCCATCAGTGACCTACAGGGTAGCGGGGCCAACGTCCTGACTTTC.